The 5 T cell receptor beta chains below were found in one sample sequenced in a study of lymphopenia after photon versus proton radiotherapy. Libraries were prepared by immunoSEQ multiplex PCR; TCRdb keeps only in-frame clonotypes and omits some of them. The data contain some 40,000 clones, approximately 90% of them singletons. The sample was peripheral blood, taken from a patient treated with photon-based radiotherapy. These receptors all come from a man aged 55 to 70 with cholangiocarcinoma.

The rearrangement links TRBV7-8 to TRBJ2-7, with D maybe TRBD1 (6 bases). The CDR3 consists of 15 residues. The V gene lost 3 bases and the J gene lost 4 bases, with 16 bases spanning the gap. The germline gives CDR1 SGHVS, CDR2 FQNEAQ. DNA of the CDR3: TGTGCCAGCAGCTTTGGGGCAGGGGCGGTTTACGAGCAGTACTTC. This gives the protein CASSFGAGAVYEQYF.

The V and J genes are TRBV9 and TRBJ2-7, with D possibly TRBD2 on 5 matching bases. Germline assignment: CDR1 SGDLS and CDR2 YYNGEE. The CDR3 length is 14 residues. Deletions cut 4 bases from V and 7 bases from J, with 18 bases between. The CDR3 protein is CASSSIGKPGEQYF. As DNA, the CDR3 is TGTGCCAGCAGCTCCATTGGCAAGCCGGGAGAGCAGTACTTC. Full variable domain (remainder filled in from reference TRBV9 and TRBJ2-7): DSGVTQTPKHLITATGQRVTLRCSPRSGDLSVYWYQQSLDQGLQFLIQYYNGEERAKGNILERFSAQQFPDLHSELNLSSLELGDSALYFCASSSIGKPGEQYFGPGTRLTVT.

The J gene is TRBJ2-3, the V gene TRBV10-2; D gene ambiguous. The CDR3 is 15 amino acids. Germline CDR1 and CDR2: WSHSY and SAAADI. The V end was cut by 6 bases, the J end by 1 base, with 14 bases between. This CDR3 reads CASRLLSSRTDTQYF. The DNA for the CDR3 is TGCGCCAGCAGACTGCTGAGTTCTCGCACAGATACGCAGTATTTT.

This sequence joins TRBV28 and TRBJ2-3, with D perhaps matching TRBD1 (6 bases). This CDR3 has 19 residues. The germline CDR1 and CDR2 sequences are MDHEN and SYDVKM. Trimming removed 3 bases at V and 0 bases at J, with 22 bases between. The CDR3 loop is CASSFYPGARNPSTDTQYF. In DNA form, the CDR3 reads TGTGCCAGCAGTTTCTATCCAGGGGCTCGTAATCCTAGCACAGATACGCAGTATTTT.

CDR3 in amino acids: CASSSSGSSYNEQFF. DNA of the CDR3: TGTGCCAGCAGCTCGAGCGGGAGCTCCTACAATGAGCAGTTCTTC. The chain employs TRBV9 and TRBJ2-1; TRBD2 aligns across 8 bases. In germline, CDR1 is SGDLS, CDR2 YYNGEE. V lost 4 bases, J lost 0 bases, and 3 bases stayed unmatched. The CDR3 is 15 amino acids.